This is a list of T cell receptor beta chains from one sample in a study of cytotoxic CD8 clonotypes in ibrutinib-treated CLL. Sequencing used immunoSEQ multiplex PCR; TCRdb keeps in-frame clones, though not all of them. Among approximately 330,000 clones listed, more than 65% were seen once. The specimen was PBMCs, collected before ibrutinib treatment. The receptors shown here come from a human donor with chronic lymphocytic leukemia. CDR3s include the opening cysteine and the closing phenylalanine or tryptophan. The D gene is left open where the match is weak. Clone size is stated in some rows and not others, as once, few, many or a class when expanded.

d_gene | abundance | j_gene | v_gene | CDR3nt | CDR3aa
- | few | TRBJ2-1 | TRBV27 | TGTGCCAGCAGTATCAGGGGTACCCACAATGAGCAGTTCTTC | CASSIRGTHNEQFF
TRBD2 | - | TRBJ2-1 | TRBV9 | TGTGCCAGCCAAGCGGGAAGTGAGCAGTTCTTC | CASQAGSEQFF
- | - | TRBJ2-1 | TRBV5-6 | TGTGCCAGCAGGTTGTTTCATCAAAGGCCTAATGAGCAGTTCTTC | CASRLFHQRPNEQFF
- | - | TRBJ1-2 | TRBV30 | TGTGCCTGGAGTGTAGGGGGGTACGGCTACACCTTC | CAWSVGGYGYTF
- | - | TRBJ1-1 | TRBV28 | TGTGCCAGCAGCCTACCTTCTGGGATGAACACTGAAGCTTTCTTT | CASSLPSGMNTEAFF
- | - | TRBJ2-1 | TRBV19 | TGTGCCAGTAGTCCACCCGGCGCGGGTGAGCAGTTCTTC | CASSPPGAGEQFF
- | - | TRBJ2-5 | TRBV27 | TGTGCCAGCAGTCTCACAGGGAAAGAGACCCAGTACTTC | CASSLTGKETQYF
- | - | TRBJ2-7 | TRBV30 | TGTGCCTGGAGAGGCAGCTTCTGGCAGTACTTC | CAWRGSFWQYF
- | - | TRBJ2-7 | TRBV4-3 | TGCGCCAGCAGCCAAGGTCGAGATCAAGTATCCTACGAGCAGTACTTC | CASSQGRDQVSYEQYF
TRBD2 | - | TRBJ2-1 | TRBV9 | TGTGCCAGCAGCCCCCGGGGGGAGGATGAGCAGTTCTTC | CASSPRGEDEQFF
- | - | TRBJ1-4 | TRBV28 | TGTGCCAGCAGTCAAAACAGGGCAACTAATGAAAAACTGTTTTTT | CASSQNRATNEKLFF
TRBD1 | - | TRBJ1-1 | TRBV18 | TGTGCCAGCTCAAGGGACAGGGTCACTGAAGCTTTCTTT | CASSRDRVTEAFF
- | few | TRBJ2-7 | TRBV7-9 | TGTGCCAGCAGCCCCGGGACGGTCTACGAGCAGTACTTC | CASSPGTVYEQYF